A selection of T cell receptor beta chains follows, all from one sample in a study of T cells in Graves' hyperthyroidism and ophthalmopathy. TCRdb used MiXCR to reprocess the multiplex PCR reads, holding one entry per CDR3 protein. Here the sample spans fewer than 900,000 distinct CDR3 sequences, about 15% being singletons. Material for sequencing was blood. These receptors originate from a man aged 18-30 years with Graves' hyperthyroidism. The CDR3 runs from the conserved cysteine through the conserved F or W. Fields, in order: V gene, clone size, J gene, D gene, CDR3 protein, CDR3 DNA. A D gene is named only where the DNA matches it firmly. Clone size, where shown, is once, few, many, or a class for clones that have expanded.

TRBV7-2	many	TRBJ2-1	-	CASSDARLGVNEQFF	TGTGCCAGCAGCGACGCGCGACTCGGGGTCAATGAGCAGTTCTTC
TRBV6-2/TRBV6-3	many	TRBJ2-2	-	CASTNRDYTGELFF	TGTGCCAGCACCAACAGGGACTACACCGGGGAGCTGTTTTTT
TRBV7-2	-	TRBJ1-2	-	CASSLAAQSTYGYTF	TGTGCCAGCAGCTTAGCGGCCCAGAGCACCTATGGCTACACCTTC
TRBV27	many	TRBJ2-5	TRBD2	CASSLSTSSEETQYF	TGTGCCAGCAGTCTCTCGACTAGCTCCGAAGAGACCCAGTACTTC
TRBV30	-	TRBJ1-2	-	CAFNHGNSYTF	TGTGCCTTCAACCACGGTAACAGCTACACCTTC
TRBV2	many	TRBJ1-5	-	CASSEYGNKGGNQPQHF	TGTGCCAGCAGTGAATATGGCAACAAGGGGGGCAATCAGCCCCAGCATTTT
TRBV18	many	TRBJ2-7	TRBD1	CASSRDRAYEQYF	TGTGCCAGCAGCCGGGACAGAGCTTACGAGCAGTACTTC
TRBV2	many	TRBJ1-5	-	CASSVEVGNQPQHF	TGTGCCAGCAGTGTCGAAGTGGGCAATCAGCCCCAGCATTTT
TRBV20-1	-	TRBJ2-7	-	CSARDSRDGEQYF	TGCAGTGCTAGAGATTCCAGGGATGGCGAGCAGTACTTC
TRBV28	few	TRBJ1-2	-	CASRTLQETYGYTF	TGTGCCAGCAGGACACTACAGGAAACCTATGGCTACACCTTC
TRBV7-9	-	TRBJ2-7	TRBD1	CASSPTSGQGAYEQYF	TGTGCCAGCAGCCCCACGAGTGGACAGGGGGCCTACGAGCAGTACTTC
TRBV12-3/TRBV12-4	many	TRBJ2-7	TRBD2	CASSWTSRVWGQYF	TGTGCCAGCAGTTGGACTAGCCGGGTCTGGGGGCAGTACTTC
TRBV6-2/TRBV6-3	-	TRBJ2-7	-	CASSYSNMAGPLEQYF	TGTGCCAGCAGTTACTCGAATATGGCAGGGCCCCTCGAGCAGTACTTC
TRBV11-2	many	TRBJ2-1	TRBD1	CASSPMTGGKNEQFF	TGTGCCAGCAGCCCGATGACAGGGGGCAAGAATGAGCAGTTCTTC
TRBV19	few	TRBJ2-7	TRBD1	CASSISGQGSYEQYF	TGTGCCAGTAGTATTTCGGGACAGGGTTCTTACGAGCAGTACTTC
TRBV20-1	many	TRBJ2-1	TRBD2	CSARETSWGGNEQFF	TGCAGTGCTAGAGAGACTAGCTGGGGAGGAAATGAGCAGTTCTTC
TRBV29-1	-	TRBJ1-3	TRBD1	CSVMGQGKGNTIYF	TGCAGCGTCATGGGACAGGGGAAAGGGAACACCATATATTTT
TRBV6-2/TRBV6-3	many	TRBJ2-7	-	CASSPPGRGIEQYF	TGTGCCAGCAGTCCCCCGGGACGTGGCATTGAGCAGTACTTC
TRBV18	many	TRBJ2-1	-	CASSPPQRSNNEQFF	TGTGCCAGCTCACCACCCCAGCGGTCTAACAATGAGCAGTTCTTC
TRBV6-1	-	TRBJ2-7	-	CASRPGDGREQYF	TGTGCCAGCAGACCCGGGGACGGACGCGAGCAGTACTTC
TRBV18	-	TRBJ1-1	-	CASSPLRLLRMNTEAFF	TGTGCCAGCTCACCACTTCGGTTACTAAGGATGAACACTGAAGCTTTCTTT
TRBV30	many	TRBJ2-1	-	CAWTFGRGYNEQFF	TGTGCCTGGACGTTCGGGCGGGGTTACAATGAGCAGTTCTTC
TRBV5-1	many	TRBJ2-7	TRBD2	CASSSGLAGEQYF	TGTGCCAGCAGCTCGGGACTAGCGGGAGAGCAGTACTTC
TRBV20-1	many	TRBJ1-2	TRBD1	CSASGRTGTAPSTLTGYTF	TGCAGTGCTAGTGGACGAACCGGGACAGCCCCTTCTACCCTTACTGGCTACACCTTC
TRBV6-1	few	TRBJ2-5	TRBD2	CASSSRGSGRGETQYF	TGTGCCAGCAGCTCCCGTGGTAGCGGGAGAGGGGAGACCCAGTACTTC
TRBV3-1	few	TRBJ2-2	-	CASSPFQGGTGELFF	TGTGCCAGCAGCCCATTTCAGGGGGGGACCGGGGAGCTGTTTTTT
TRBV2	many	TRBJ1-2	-	CASSQPGLNYGYTF	TGTGCCAGCAGTCAACCGGGACTTAACTATGGCTACACCTTC
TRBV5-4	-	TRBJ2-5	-	CASSPAGLGGQETQYF	TGTGCCAGCAGCCCGGCCGGACTAGGGGGGCAAGAGACCCAGTACTTC
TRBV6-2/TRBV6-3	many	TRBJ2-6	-	CASSYSRDSGANVLTF	TGTGCCAGCAGTTACTCCAGGGACTCTGGGGCCAACGTCCTGACTTTC
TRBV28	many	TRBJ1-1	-	CASSPPGPSIKDTEAFF	TGTGCCAGCAGCCCTCCTGGGCCGTCGATAAAGGACACTGAAGCTTTCTTT
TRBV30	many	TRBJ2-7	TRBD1	CAWNPPGQGTGEQYF	TGTGCCTGGAACCCACCGGGACAGGGGACAGGCGAGCAGTACTTC
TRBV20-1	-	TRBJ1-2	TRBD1	CSAGTTGGHNYGYTF	TGCAGTGCGGGGACCACAGGGGGCCACAACTATGGCTACACCTTC
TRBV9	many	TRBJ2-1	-	CASRVPEQFF	TGTGCCAGCAGGGTACCTGAGCAGTTCTTC
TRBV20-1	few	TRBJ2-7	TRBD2	CSARTSGIYEQYF	TGCAGTGCCAGGACTAGCGGGATCTACGAGCAGTACTTC
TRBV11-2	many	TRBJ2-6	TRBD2	CASTIWREGANVLTF	TGTGCCAGCACCATTTGGCGGGAGGGGGCCAACGTCCTGACTTTC
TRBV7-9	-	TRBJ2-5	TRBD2	CASSSTGAGGGETQYF	TGTGCCAGCAGCTCAACTGGAGCGGGAGGAGGAGAGACCCAGTACTTC
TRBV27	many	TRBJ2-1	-	CASSSGVGELQGEQFF	TGTGCCAGCAGTTCCGGGGTGGGTGAACTACAAGGGGAGCAGTTCTTC
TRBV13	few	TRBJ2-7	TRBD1	CASSQTGTGPQKVQYF	TGTGCCAGCAGCCAGACCGGGACAGGGCCCCAGAAGGTGCAGTACTTC
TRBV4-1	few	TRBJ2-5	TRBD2	CASSQSPRDGGRETQYF	TGCGCCAGCAGCCAAAGTCCTCGGGACGGCGGGAGAGAGACCCAGTACTTC
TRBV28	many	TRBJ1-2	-	CASSSATRYYGYTF	TGTGCCAGCAGTTCGGCGACACGTTACTATGGCTACACCTTC
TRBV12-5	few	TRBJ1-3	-	CASGLDQVLNRAPSSGNTIYF	TGTGCTAGTGGTTTGGACCAAGTCCTTAACAGGGCACCGAGCTCTGGAAACACCATATATTTT
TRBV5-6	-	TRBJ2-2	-	CASSFRIGQTSDLFF	TGTGCCAGCAGCTTTCGAATAGGACAAACTTCCGATCTGTTTTTT
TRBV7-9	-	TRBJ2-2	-	CDSTQFGTRYTGELFF	TGTGACAGCACCCAATTCGGGACCAGATACACCGGGGAGCTGTTTTTT
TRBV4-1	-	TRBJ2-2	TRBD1	CASSQEGFRETGGTGELFF	TGCGCCAGCAGCCAAGAGGGCTTCAGGGAGACAGGGGGTACCGGGGAGCTGTTTTTT
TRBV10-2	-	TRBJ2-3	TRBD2	CASLVSSSGRNTDTQYF	TGCGCCAGTTTAGTCTCTAGTAGCGGGAGAAATACAGATACGCAGTATTTT
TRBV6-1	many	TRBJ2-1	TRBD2	CATALAGAGNEQFF	TGTGCCACCGCTTTAGCGGGAGCAGGGAATGAGCAGTTCTTC
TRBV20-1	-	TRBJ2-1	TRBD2	CSAQAGARDEQFF	TGCAGTGCGCAAGCGGGAGCTAGGGATGAGCAGTTCTTC
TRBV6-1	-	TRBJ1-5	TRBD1	CASSPRDRRYRPQHF	TGTGCCAGCAGTCCCCGGGACAGGCGTTATCGGCCCCAGCATTTT